The 6 T cell receptor beta chains below were found in one sample sequenced in a study of blood T cell repertoires in COVID-19. Assay used: immunoSEQ multiplex PCR; TCRdb lists only in-frame clones, some missing. The table records around 320,000 clones, 89% of them present only once. The sample taken for sequencing was PBMCs or T cells enriched from blood (not recorded which). These receptors all stem from a woman in her forties or fifties who had been exposed to COVID-19.

This chain uses TRBV20-1 with TRBJ1-6; 8 positions match TRBD1. The junction had 5 bases not matched to a gene; V was cut back by 3 bases and J by 7 bases. This CDR3 contains 14 residues. Germline assignment: CDR1 DFQATT and CDR2 SNEGSKA (reference sequence). The CDR3 DNA follows: TGCAGTGCTAGTACCGACAGGGGCAATTCACCCCTCCACTTT. Translated: CSASTDRGNSPLHF.

CDR3 protein: CASLTGFDRDEQYF. In DNA, the CDR3 is TGTGCCAGCCTGACAGGCTTTGATCGGGACGAGCAGTACTTC. The genes are TRBV11-2 and TRBJ2-7; maybe TRBD1 (6 bases). V dropped 8 bases and J dropped 5 bases, with 19 bases sitting between them. Germline values: CDR1 SGHAT, CDR2 FQNNGV. The CDR3 totals 14 residues.

V gene TRBV19 combines with J gene TRBJ2-7; the D is unclear. V lost 3 bases and J lost 3, with 9 bases in between. Germline CDR1 and CDR2: LNHDA and SQIVND (reference sequence). CDR3 size: 13 residues. The DNA of the CDR3 is TGTGCCAGTAGTATGGGCCTCCTCTACGAGCAGTACTTC. Protein sequence: CASSMGLLYEQYF.

The rearrangement uses TRBV9 and TRBJ2-5; 9 bases line up with TRBD2. CDR1 is SGDLS, CDR2 YYNGEE, per germline. Germline trimming cut 2 bases from V and 4 bases from J; bases unmatched to any gene: 9. The CDR3 extends over 16 amino acids. Written as DNA, the CDR3 is TGTGCCAGCAGCGTCATTGGGACTAGCTTCTCAGAGACCCAGTACTTC. Amino acid sequence: CASSVIGTSFSETQYF.

V gene TRBV7-9 combines with J gene TRBJ2-3, with D maybe TRBD2 (5 bases). The CDR3 runs to 14 residues. V was pared by 5 bases and J by 1 base, with 10 bases between. CDR1 SEHNR and CDR2 FQNEAQ come from the germline V gene (reference sequence). The CDR3 sequence is CASSRSGGTDTQYF. For the CDR3, the DNA is TGTGCCAGCAGCCGTTCCGGGGGCACAGATACGCAGTATTTT. The variable domain in full, completed from reference TRBV7-9 and TRBJ2-3, reads DTGVSQNPRHKITKRGQNVTFRCDPISEHNRLYWYRQTLGQGPEFLTYFQNEAQLEKSRLLSDRFSAERPKGSFSTLEIQRTEQGDSAMYLCASSRSGGTDTQYFGPGTRLTVL.

V and J are TRBV5-6 and TRBJ2-3; D is undetermined. CDR1 and CDR2 (germline): SGHDT, YYEEEE. The V end was cut by 0 bases, the J end by 3 bases, with 8 bases between. The CDR3 is 14 amino acids. The CDR3 coding sequence is TGTGCCAGCAGCTTGGCCCCGCGAACAGATACGCAGTATTTT. It yields the protein CASSLAPRTDTQYF. The entire variable domain, with the rest obtained from reference TRBV5-6 and TRBJ2-3, is as follows: DAGVTQSPTHLIKTRGQQVTLRCSPKSGHDTVSWYQQALGQGPQFIFQYYEEEERQRGNFPDRFSGHQFPNYSSELNVNALLLGDSALYLCASSLAPRTDTQYFGPGTRLTVL.